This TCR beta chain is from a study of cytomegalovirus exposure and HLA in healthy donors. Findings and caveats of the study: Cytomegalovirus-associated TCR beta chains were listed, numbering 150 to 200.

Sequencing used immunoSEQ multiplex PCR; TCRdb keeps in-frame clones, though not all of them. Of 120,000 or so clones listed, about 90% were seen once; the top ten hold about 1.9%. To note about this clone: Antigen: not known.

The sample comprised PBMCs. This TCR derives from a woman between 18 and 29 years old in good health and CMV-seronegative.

The CDR3 nucleotides read TGCGCCAGCAGCTTGGCTCGGGGTGGAGGGAGGGGCGAGCAGTTCTTC. This gives the protein CASSLARGGGRGEQFF. The rearrangement links TRBV5-1 to TRBJ2-1; TRBD2 aligns across 7 bases. This CDR3 is 16 amino acids long. Looked up from germline, CDR1 is SGHRS and CDR2 is YFSETQ. The J segment lost 10 bases and the V segment lost 0 bases, leaving 13 bases of the junction unmatched.